The 28 T cell receptor beta chains below were found in one sample sequenced in a study of esophageal squamous cell carcinoma under preoperative chemotherapy. Time point defined: before preoperative PTX-NDP chemotherapy. TCRdb ran MiXCR on the PCR reads and lists one entry per CDR3 protein. The table lists about 15,000 distinct CDR3 sequences, 60% of them singletons. Sampling was done from a patient given preoperative chemotherapy. The receptors stem from a human donor with esophageal squamous cell carcinoma. The donor label of this sample is uncertain.

The V call is TRBV7-3, the J call TRBJ2-2; tentative D call: TRBD2 (7 bases). This CDR3 is 16 amino acids long. The V and J ends lost 8 bases and 6 bases respectively, with 22 bases between them. Looked up from germline, CDR1 is SGHTA and CDR2 is FQGTGA. Written as DNA, the CDR3 is TGTGCCAGCCGAGGATTGGCGGGGGCTGGAGCCGGGGAGCTGTTTTTT. Encoded protein: CASRGLAGAGAGELFF.

Comments on this clonotype: A junction boundary mismatches the germline segment, possibly from a read error. V and J are TRBV6-1 and TRBJ2-3, with D tentatively TRBD1 (7 bases). The length of the CDR3 is 15 residues. CDR1 and CDR2 (germline): MNHNS, SASEGT. The CDR3 sequence: CASGRGVGATDTQYF. CDR3 coding DNA: TGTGCCAGCGGCAGGGGGGTGGGAGCCACAGATACGCAGTATTTC.

Points on this clonotype: A junction end diverges from the germline sequence, so it may reflect a read error. The chain joins TRBV6-1 to TRBJ2-3, with 9 bases aligning to TRBD2. Germline CDR1 reads MNHNS; CDR2 reads SASEGT. The CDR3 contains 16 residues. CDR3 region: CASREAGGRGADTQYF. The CDR3 region has the DNA TGTGCCAGCAGGGAAGCGGGGGGACGGGGGGCAGATACGCAGTATTTC.

J is TRBJ2-1 and V is TRBV27, with unresolved D. Germline CDR1 is MNHEY and CDR2 is SMNVEV (reference sequence). The V gene lost 6 bases and the J gene lost 1 base, with 13 bases spanning the gap. CDR3 size: 15 residues. The CDR3 nucleotides are TGTGCCAGCAGACGTAAGGTTGTGTCCTACAATGAGCAGTTCTTC. Protein sequence: CASRRKVVSYNEQFF.

V gene TRBV10-3 combines with J gene TRBJ1-2, with D perhaps TRBD1 (5 bases). With 3 bases removed from V and 6 bases from J, the gap between germline ends came to 17 bases. This CDR3 spans 15 amino acids. Per germline, CDR1 ENHRY and CDR2 SYGVKD. The CDR3 DNA follows: TGTGCCATCAGTGACTCCGGGGCAGGAGGCCATGGCTACACCTTC. Its translation: CAISDSGAGGHGYTF.

Many counts were recorded for this clonotype. At one end the junction does not follow the germline gene, possibly because of a read error. The V gene is TRBV10-1, the J gene TRBJ2-3, with 7 bases aligning to TRBD1. The CDR3 is 19 amino acids. From germline, CDR1 is WNHNN and CDR2 SYGVQD (reference sequence). In nucleotides, the CDR3 is TGTGCCAGCAGTGAGTCGAAGGTCTCGGGACAGACCTCAAGAGATACGCAGTATTTT. Amino acid sequence: CASSESKVSGQTSRDTQYF.

V is TRBV9 and J is TRBJ2-3; 7 bases map to TRBD1. The J call may be mistaken, given a closer DNA end match to TRBJ2-1. This CDR3 contains 16 residues. From germline, CDR1 is SGDLS and CDR2 YYNGEE. The CDR3 DNA sequence: TGTGCCAGCAGCGTTGGGGTGGGGACAGACCACAATGAGCAGTTCTTC. Its translation is CASSVGVGTDHNEQFF.

V and J are TRBV7-2 and TRBJ1-3; D gene uncertain. Per the germline V gene, CDR1 is SGHTA and CDR2 is FQGNSA. The CDR3 consists of 14 residues. V lost 8 bases and J 0 bases, leaving 11 bases between the germline ends. The CDR3 loop is CASSRRNSGNTIYF. The CDR3 DNA reads TGTGCCAGCTCCCGACGGAACTCTGGAAACACCATATATTTT.

This sequence joins TRBV7-6 and TRBJ2-2, with 7 bases that match TRBD2. J gave up 6 bases and V 6 bases, and 16 bases lay outside the gene matches. The CDR3 contains 17 residues. CDR1 and CDR2 from the germline V gene are SGHVS and FNYEAQ. The CDR3 DNA sequence: TGTGCCAGCAGTTCAAGGGCCGACGGGGGGAATCCCGGGGAGCTGTTTTTT. The encoded protein is CASSSRADGGNPGELFF. The variable domain in full, with the rest retrieved from reference TRBV7-6 and TRBJ2-2, is GAGVSQSPRYKVTKRGQDVALRCDPISGHVSLYWYRQALGQGPEFLTYFNYEAQQDKSGLPNDRFSAERPEGSISTLTIQRTEQRDSAMYRCASSSRADGGNPGELFFGEGSRLTVL.

For this clonotype: The junction departs from germline at one end; a sequencing error may be responsible. The V and J genes are TRBV6-1 and TRBJ2-4, with D perhaps TRBD2 (6 bases). The germline CDR1 and CDR2 sequences are MNHNS and SASEGT. This CDR3 has 14 residues. This chain's CDR3 is CASRGLLGENIQYF. The CDR3 coding sequence is TGTGCCAGCAGGGGACTGCTGGGCGAAAATATTCAGTACTTC.

This rearrangement joins TRBV11-1 to TRBJ2-1; 7 bases agree with TRBD1. V was clipped by 0 bases and J by 0 bases; unmatched bases: 2. The CDR3 is 16 residues long. Germline loops: CDR1 SGHAT, CDR2 FQDESV (reference sequence). DNA of the CDR3: TGTGCCAGCAGCTTAGCGGGGACAGTCTCCTACAATGAGCAGTTCTTC. Translated, it gives CASSLAGTVSYNEQFF. Using reference TRBV11-1 and TRBJ2-1 for the parts outside the CDR3, the full variable domain is EAEVAQSPRYKITEKSQAVAFWCDPISGHATLYWYRQILGQGPELLVQFQDESVVDDSQLPKDRFSAERLKGVDSTLKIQPAELGDSAMYLCASSLAGTVSYNEQFFGPGTRLTVL.

This chain uses TRBV6-1 with TRBJ2-4; a weak D match, TRBD1 (6 bases). The CDR3 is 14 residues long. CDR1 and CDR2 from the germline V gene are MNHNS and SASEGT. Trimming removed 4 bases from V and 13 bases from J, with 20 bases in between. CDR3 sequence: CASSGDISYNEQYF. The CDR3 nucleotides are TGTGCCAGCAGTGGGGACATCTCCTACAATGAGCAGTACTTC.

The chain employs TRBV7-2 and TRBJ2-5, with D possibly TRBD2 on 6 matching bases. The DNA end is a closer match to TRBJ2-1, so the J assignment may be wrong. This CDR3 is built from 14 residues. Looked up from germline, CDR1 is SGHTA and CDR2 is FQGNSA. CDR3 sequence (DNA): TGTGCCAGCACCCCCCCGACTAGGAAGGAGACCCAGTTCTTC. Translation gives CASTPPTRKETQFF.

V usage is TRBV6-1 and J usage is TRBJ2-1; D is perhaps TRBD1 (5 bases). With 6 bases removed from V and 12 bases from J, the gap between germline ends came to 9 bases. This CDR3 comprises 10 residues. Germline CDR1 is MNHNS and CDR2 is SASEGT. The CDR3 nucleotides read TGTGCCAGCAGCGACAGTACGCAGTTCTTC. It specifies CASSDSTQFF.

As regards this clonotype: Because it lacks the conserved phenylalanine or tryptophan at the end, this CDR3 is likely a read error. The limits of the CDR3 on the DNA are not certain, so only TCRdb's listed CDR3 is given. The chain combines TRBV6-1 with TRBJ2-5. Counting both end residues, the CDR3 totals 16 amino acids. Germline assignment: CDR1 MNHNS and CDR2 SASEGT. CDR3 residues: CASSEIRSSGPKSQHL.

There are many counts of this clonotype. This chain links TRBV12-3 or TRBV12-4 with TRBJ2-1; D unresolved. The J call is doubtful: the DNA matches TRBJ2-7 better. This CDR3 spans 12 amino acids. CDR3 protein: CASSQGLSEQYF. In DNA, the CDR3 is TGTGCCAGCAGTCAAGGTTTGTCCGAGCAGTACTTC.

This clonotype was seen at least ten times. J is TRBJ2-5 and V is TRBV6-1, with 7 bases fitting TRBD1. Per germline, CDR1 MNHNS and CDR2 SASEGT. The length of the CDR3 is 14 residues. With V trimmed by 6 bases and J by 1 base, 5 bases remained unmatched. The CDR3 DNA reads as TGTGCCAGCAGGTTCGGGACAGCCCAAGAGACCCAGTACTTC. The encoded protein is CASRFGTAQETQYF.

This rearrangement joins TRBV7-6 to TRBJ2-4, with 9 bases lining up with TRBD1. Germline lookup yields CDR1 SGHVS and CDR2 FNYEAQ. V dropped 3 bases and J dropped 2; count of bases not matched to a gene: 8. The CDR3 consists of 17 residues. The CDR3 coding sequence is TGTGCCAGCAGCTTGGGGGGGACAGGGTCATCCAAAAACATTCAGTACTTC. Its protein product is CASSLGGTGSSKNIQYF.

This chain connects TRBV6-1 to TRBJ2-3, with D perhaps matching TRBD2 (7 bases). The DNA end is more similar to TRBJ2-7, so the J call may be wrong. Germline-derived CDR1 and CDR2 are MNHNS and SASEGT. There are 16 residues in the CDR3. The chain's CDR3 is CASGGDGGRGLDTQYF. CDR3 bases: TGTGCCAGCGGGGGAGACGGGGGGCGAGGATTAGATACGCAGTACTTC.

CDR3 loop: CASQAGVEESYEQFF. Written as DNA, the CDR3 is TGTGCCAGCCAGGCAGGGGTCGAAGAATCCTACGAGCAGTTCTTC. The chain couples TRBV6-1 to TRBJ2-3; D is perhaps TRBD1 (6 bases). The J call may be in error: the DNA end matches TRBJ2-1 better. The CDR3 extends over 15 amino acids. Germline V gives CDR1 MNHNS, CDR2 SASEGT.

As concerns this clonotype: The junction shows a germline mismatch at one end, possibly a read error. This rearrangement joins TRBV7-2 to TRBJ2-3; 7 positions match TRBD2. There are 14 residues in the CDR3. Germline values: CDR1 SGHTA, CDR2 FQGNSA. CDR3 in DNA: TGTGCGGGCAGCGGGGCCACTGGCGAAGAGACGCAGTACTTT. It codes for CAGSGATGEETQYF.

V is TRBV7-2 and J is TRBJ2-6; no clear D. V dropped 5 bases and J dropped 2 bases, with 10 bases sitting between them. Germline V gives CDR1 SGHTA, CDR2 FQGNSA. The CDR3 extends over 15 amino acids. DNA of the CDR3: TGTGCCAGCAGCCAAAGGATACCTGGGGCCAACGTCCTGACTTTC. This encodes CASSQRIPGANVLTF.

A few counts support this clonotype. Being one base from a much bigger clone, this may be a read error. This chain uses TRBV7-7 with TRBJ2-5; 8 bases are a match to TRBD1. Germline CDR1 is SSHAT and CDR2 is FNYEAQ (reference sequence). J was trimmed by 11 bases and V by 3 bases; bases with no gene match: 14. The CDR3 spans 15 residues. The DNA for the CDR3 is TGTGCCAGCAGCTTGATCAGGGGGCCCTACAATGAGCAGTACTTC. As protein: CASSLIRGPYNEQYF.

CDR3 nucleotides: TGTGCCGGGCTCGGGGGCCGTGACAAAGATACGCAGTATTTT. It encodes CAGLGGRDKDTQYF. This chain connects TRBV11-3 to TRBJ2-3; D possibly uses TRBD1 or TRBD2 (6 bases each). This CDR3 spans 14 amino acids. CDR1 and CDR2 (germline): SGHNT, YENEEA. Trimming pared 11 bases from V and 5 bases from J, leaving 20 bases between.

Only a few counts were recorded for this clonotype. CDR3 loop: CASSERPGGTGELFF. CDR3 nucleotide sequence: TGTGCCAGCAGTGAGCGGCCAGGCGGAACCGGGGAGCTGTTTTTT. The rearrangement links TRBV6-2 or TRBV6-3 to TRBJ2-2; possible D gene TRBD2, 5 bases. Trimming shortened V by 5 bases and J by 5 bases, and 15 bases separated the two germline ends. CDR3 length equals 15 residues. The germline V gene has CDR1 MNHEY and CDR2 SVGEGT.

In its sample, this clonotype was seen a few times. This chain uses TRBV27 with TRBJ1-5, with D hard to call. This CDR3 has 14 residues. The germline V and J ends were trimmed by 4 bases and 0 bases, with 7 bases remaining between them. CDR1 is MNHEY and CDR2 is SMNVEV in the germline V gene (reference sequence). The CDR3 nucleotides read TGTGCCAGCAGTTCCGAAATTAGCAATCAGCCCCAGCATTTT. Translation: CASSSEISNQPQHF.

At least ten counts were recorded for this clonotype. As DNA, the CDR3 is TGTGCCAGCAGCGGGACAGGGGCGCTAGCCAAAAACATTCAGTACTTC. Its protein is CASSGTGALAKNIQYF. V gene TRBV6-1 combines with J gene TRBJ2-4; 10 bases agree with TRBD1. Losses at the gene ends were 6 bases for V and 0 bases for J; bases not matched to a gene: 5. The CDR3 is 16 residues long. The germline CDR1 and CDR2 sequences are MNHNS and SASEGT.

The V call is TRBV7-9, the J call TRBJ2-1, with D possibly matching TRBD1 (6 bases). The closer fit of TRBJ2-7 to the DNA end suggests the J call may be wrong. CDR1 is SEHNR, CDR2 FQNEAQ, per germline (reference sequence). The CDR3 loop spans 13 amino acids. Written as DNA, the CDR3 is TGTGCCAGCAGCGAGACAGGAGCCTACGAGCAGTACTTC. Translating it yields CASSETGAYEQYF.